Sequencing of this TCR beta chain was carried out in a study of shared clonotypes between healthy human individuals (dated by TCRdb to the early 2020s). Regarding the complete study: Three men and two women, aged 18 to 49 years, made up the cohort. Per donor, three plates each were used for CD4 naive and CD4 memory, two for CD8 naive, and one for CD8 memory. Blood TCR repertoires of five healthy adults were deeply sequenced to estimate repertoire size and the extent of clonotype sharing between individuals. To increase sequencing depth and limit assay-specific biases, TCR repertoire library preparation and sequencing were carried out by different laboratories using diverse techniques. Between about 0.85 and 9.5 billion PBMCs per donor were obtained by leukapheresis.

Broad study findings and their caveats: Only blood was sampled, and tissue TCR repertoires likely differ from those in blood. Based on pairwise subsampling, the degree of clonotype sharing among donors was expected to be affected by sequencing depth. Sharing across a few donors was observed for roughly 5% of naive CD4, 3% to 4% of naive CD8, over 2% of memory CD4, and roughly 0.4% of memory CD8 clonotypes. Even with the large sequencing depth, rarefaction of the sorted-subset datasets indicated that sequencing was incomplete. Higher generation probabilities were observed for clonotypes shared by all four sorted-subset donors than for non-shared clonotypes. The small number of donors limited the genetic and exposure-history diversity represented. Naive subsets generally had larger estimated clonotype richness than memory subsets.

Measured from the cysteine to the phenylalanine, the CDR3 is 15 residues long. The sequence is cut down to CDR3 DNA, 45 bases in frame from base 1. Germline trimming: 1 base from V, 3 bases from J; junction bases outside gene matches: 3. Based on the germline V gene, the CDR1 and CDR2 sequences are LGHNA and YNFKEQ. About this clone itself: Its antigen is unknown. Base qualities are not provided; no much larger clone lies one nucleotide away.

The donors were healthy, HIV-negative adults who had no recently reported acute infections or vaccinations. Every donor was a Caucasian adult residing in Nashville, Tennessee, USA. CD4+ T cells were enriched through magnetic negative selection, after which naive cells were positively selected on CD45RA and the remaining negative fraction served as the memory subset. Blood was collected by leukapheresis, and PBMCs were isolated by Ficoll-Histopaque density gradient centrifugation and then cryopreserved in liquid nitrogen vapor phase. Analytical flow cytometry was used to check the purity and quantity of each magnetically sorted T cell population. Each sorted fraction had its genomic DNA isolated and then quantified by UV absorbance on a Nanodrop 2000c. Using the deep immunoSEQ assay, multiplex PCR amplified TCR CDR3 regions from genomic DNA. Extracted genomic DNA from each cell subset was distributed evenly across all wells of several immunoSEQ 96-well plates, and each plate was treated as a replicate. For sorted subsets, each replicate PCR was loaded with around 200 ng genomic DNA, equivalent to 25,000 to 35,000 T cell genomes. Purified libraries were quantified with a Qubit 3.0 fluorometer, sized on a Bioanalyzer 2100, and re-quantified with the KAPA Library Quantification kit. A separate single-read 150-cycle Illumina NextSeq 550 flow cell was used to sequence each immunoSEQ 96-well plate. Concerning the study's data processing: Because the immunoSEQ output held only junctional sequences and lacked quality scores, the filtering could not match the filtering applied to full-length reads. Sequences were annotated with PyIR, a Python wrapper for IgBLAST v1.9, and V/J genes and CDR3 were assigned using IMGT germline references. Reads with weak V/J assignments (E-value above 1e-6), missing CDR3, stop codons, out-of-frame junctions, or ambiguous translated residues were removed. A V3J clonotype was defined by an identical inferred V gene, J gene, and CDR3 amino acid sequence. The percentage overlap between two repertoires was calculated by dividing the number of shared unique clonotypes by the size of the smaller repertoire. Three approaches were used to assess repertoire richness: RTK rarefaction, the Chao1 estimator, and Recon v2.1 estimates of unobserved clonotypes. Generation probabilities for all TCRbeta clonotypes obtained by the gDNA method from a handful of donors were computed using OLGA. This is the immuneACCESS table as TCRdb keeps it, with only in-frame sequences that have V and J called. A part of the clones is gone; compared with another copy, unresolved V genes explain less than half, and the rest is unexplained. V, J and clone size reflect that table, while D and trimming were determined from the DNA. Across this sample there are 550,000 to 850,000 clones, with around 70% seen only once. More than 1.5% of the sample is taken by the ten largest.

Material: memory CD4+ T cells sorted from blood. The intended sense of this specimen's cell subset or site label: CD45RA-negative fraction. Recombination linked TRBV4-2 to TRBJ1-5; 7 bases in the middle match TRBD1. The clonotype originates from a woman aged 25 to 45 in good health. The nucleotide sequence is TGTGCCAGCAGCCAAGGGGACAGCAACAATCAGCCCCAGCATTTT. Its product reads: CASSQGDSNNQPQHF.